The 13 T cell receptor beta chains below come from one sample, sequenced in a study of T cell changes during pregnancy in multiple sclerosis. Only in-frame clones appear in the TCRdb table, and some are missing; sequencing was by immunoSEQ multiplex PCR. The sample shows some 80,000 clones, 92% of them seen only once. The sample was peripheral blood, taken before pregnancy. All receptors come from a female donor with multiple sclerosis, enrolled in a pregnancy study.

The sample holds one count of this clone. This sequence joins TRBV6-6 and TRBJ1-1, with D unresolved. Trimming removed 7 bases at V and 3 bases at J, with 15 bases between. The germline CDR1 and CDR2 sequences are MNHNY and SVGAGI (reference sequence). The length of the CDR3 is 14 residues. CDR3 loop: CASTYAGPDTEAFF. In DNA form, the CDR3 reads TGTGCCAGCACCTATGCGGGCCCCGACACTGAAGCTTTCTTT.

The chain is built from TRBV5-1 and TRBJ1-3, with a tentative D call TRBD1 (6 bases). From germline, CDR1 is SGHRS and CDR2 YFSETQ. This CDR3 has 14 amino acids. Deletions cut 0 bases from V and 4 bases from J, with 8 bases between. The DNA of the CDR3 is TGCGCCAGCAGCTTGGACAGGGTAGGAAACACCATATATTTT. This sequence encodes CASSLDRVGNTIYF.

The chain recombines TRBV9 with TRBJ2-1; D perhaps matches TRBD1 (6 bases). CDR3 length: 15 amino acids. V was pared by 0 bases and J by 2 bases, with 9 bases between. Germline CDR1 SGDLS, CDR2 YYNGEE. The CDR3 region is CASSVEGVAYNEQFF. In nucleotides, the CDR3 is TGTGCCAGCAGCGTAGAGGGGGTTGCCTACAATGAGCAGTTCTTC. Filled out from reference TRBV9 and TRBJ2-1, the complete variable domain reads DSGVTQTPKHLITATGQRVTLRCSPRSGDLSVYWYQQSLDQGLQFLIQYYNGEERAKGNILERFSAQQFPDLHSELNLSSLELGDSALYFCASSVEGVAYNEQFFGPGTRLTVL.

This clone was detected only once. V gene TRBV2 combines with J gene TRBJ2-7; D is undetermined. Germline V gene lookup returns CDR1 SNHLY and CDR2 FYNNEI. Deletions cut 10 bases from V and 0 bases from J, with 16 bases between. The CDR3 has 14 residues. The CDR3 sequence: CAIIIDIASYEQYF. The DNA for the CDR3 is TGTGCCATCATCATAGACATCGCCTCCTACGAGCAGTACTTC.

This rearrangement joins TRBV15 to TRBJ1-1; 8 nucleotides agree with TRBD1. The CDR3 length is 13 residues. Germline V gene lookup returns CDR1 LNHNV and CDR2 YYDKDF (reference sequence). J was trimmed by 1 base and V by 9 bases; bases with no gene match: 4. The CDR3 spells CATNRGSNTEAFF. The CDR3 region has the DNA TGTGCCACAAACAGGGGGTCGAACACTGAAGCTTTCTTT.

The J gene is TRBJ2-4, the V gene TRBV14, with TRBD2 matching over 7 bases. The germline V gene encodes CDR1 SGHDN and CDR2 FVKESK. After removal of 0 bases from V and 1 base from J, the junction contained 12 bases not matched to a gene. The CDR3 length is 19 residues. The CDR3 DNA is TGTGCCAGCAGCCAAGAGCGGGAGAGGGCCTCTGGGGCCAAAAACATTCAGTACTTC. Amino acids: CASSQERERASGAKNIQYF.

The J gene is TRBJ2-2, the V gene TRBV1; TRBD2, the D gene given by the table, was not confirmed from the DNA. TRBV1 is designated a pseudogene. The CDR3 loop spans 15 amino acids. CDR3 region: CTSSRSGGNTGELFF. CDR3 sequence (DNA): TGCACCAGCAGCCGAAGCGGGGGGAACACCGGGGAGCTGTTTTTT.

This clone was observed a single time. The chain employs TRBV2 and TRBJ2-7; 7 bases map to TRBD2. Germline V gene sequence: CDR1 SNHLY, CDR2 FYNNEI. The CDR3 length is 16 residues. After removal of 5 bases from V and 3 bases from J, the junction contained 13 bases not matched to a gene. CDR3 nucleotides: TGTGCCAGCAGTCCGGGACTATCCCATCTAGGCTACGAGCAGTACTTC. Residues: CASSPGLSHLGYEQYF.

V is TRBV11-2 and J is TRBJ1-4, with a weak D call TRBD1 (5 bases). The germline CDR1 and CDR2 sequences are SGHAT and FQNNGV. V was cut by 5 bases and J by 0 bases, with 10 bases left in between. CDR3 length equals 15 residues. The CDR3: CASSGGGATNEKLFF. The CDR3, as DNA: TGTGCCAGCAGCGGCGGGGGAGCAACTAATGAAAAACTGTTTTTT.

The gene calls are TRBV12-5 and TRBJ2-3, with 10 bases aligning to TRBD1. The junction had 10 bases not matched to a gene; V was cut back by 1 base and J by 0 bases. Germline-derived CDR1 and CDR2 are LGHNT and FRNRAP. The CDR3 runs 19 residues. The CDR3 DNA follows: TGTGCTAGTGGTTTGGACTCGGGACAGGGGTTTGGTAGCACAGATACGCAGTATTTT. Its protein is CASGLDSGQGFGSTDTQYF. Full variable domain (rest looked up from reference TRBV12-5 and TRBJ2-3): DARVTQTPRHKVTEMGQEVTMRCQPILGHNTVFWYRQTMMQGLELLAYFRNRAPLDDSGMPKDRFSAEMPDATLATLKIQPSEPRDSAVYFCASGLDSGQGFGSTDTQYFGPGTRLTVL.

The rearrangement uses TRBV5-1 and TRBJ1-4; a possible D gene is TRBD1 (6 bases). The ends were cut back, 6 bases at V and 2 bases at J, with 11 bases in the middle. Germline V gene sequence: CDR1 SGHRS, CDR2 YFSETQ. This CDR3 comprises 14 residues. The CDR3 sequence: CASKLQGTNEKLFF. The CDR3 DNA sequence: TGCGCCAGCAAACTCCAGGGGACTAATGAAAAACTGTTTTTT.

V is TRBV4-2 and J is TRBJ2-1; 9 bases agree with TRBD2. J gave up 3 bases and V 2 bases, and 2 bases lay outside the gene matches. The CDR3 covers 15 residues. CDR1 is LGHNA and CDR2 is YNFKEQ in the germline V gene. The CDR3 DNA sequence: TGTGCCAGCAGCCAACAGACTAGCGGCTACAATGAGCAGTTCTTC. Translation gives CASSQQTSGYNEQFF.

This chain joins TRBV10-2 and TRBJ1-5, with 7 nucleotides matching TRBD1. Germline V CDR1 and CDR2: WSHSY, SAAADI. The CDR3 runs to 15 residues. Unmatched junction bases numbered 8, after V lost 2 bases and J lost 7 bases. The CDR3 DNA follows: TGCGCCAGCAGTGAGGAAGAAGGGGGCAGACAGCCCCAGCATTTT. This sequence encodes CASSEEEGGRQPQHF.